The subject of this entry is one TCR beta chain. Its antigen is undetermined. Generated by immunoSEQ multiplex PCR, the TCRdb table keeps only in-frame clones and is missing some. The repertoire has about 100,000 clones, roughly nine tenths of them found once; the top ten carry approximately 1.3%. The sample belongs to a study of T cell responses to AZD1222 COVID-19 vaccine. The study, taken as a whole, reports: With two AZD1222 doses given, Spike-specific TCR breadth and depth both rose.

CDR3 length equals 12 residues. CDR1 and CDR2 from the germline V gene are LNHNV and YYDKDF (reference sequence). With 0 bases removed from V and 12 bases from J, the gap between germline ends came to 8 bases. The sequencing here drew on peripheral blood, taken on day 0 of AZD1222 vaccination. The TCR was taken from an adult in good health. The rearrangement links TRBV15 to TRBJ1-4; D unclear. The chain's CDR3 is CATSRDLAELFF. The CDR3 coding sequence is TGTGCCACCAGCAGAGATTTGGCGGAACTGTTTTTT.